These T cell receptor beta chains were read from a single sample in a study of cytomegalovirus exposure and HLA in healthy donors. Some clones are missing from TCRdb's copy, which holds only in-frame ones; the method was immunoSEQ multiplex PCR. Of about 93,000 clones listed, roughly 77% are singletons. The sequenced sample was PBMCs. The origin of the receptors is a man younger than 45 in good health and CMV-seronegative. CDR3s include the opening cysteine and the closing phenylalanine or tryptophan. D genes are given only for firm matches. Not all rows give a size; the values are once, few, many and, for expanded clones, a class.

v_gene	abundance	j_gene	d_gene	CDR3nt	CDR3aa
TRBV4-1	-	TRBJ2-7	-	TGCGCCAGCAGCCAAGGCGCAGGCCTCTCCTACGAGCAGTACTTC	CASSQGAGLSYEQYF
TRBV28	-	TRBJ2-5	TRBD1	TGTGCCAGCAGTTTCGGCGACAGGGATGAGACCCAGTACTTC	CASSFGDRDETQYF
TRBV6-1	-	TRBJ2-2	-	TGTGCCAGCAGTGACGGGAACGGGGAGCTGTTTTTT	CASSDGNGELFF
TRBV30	-	TRBJ1-2	-	TGTGCCTGGAGTGTACAGGTGGGGGGCTACACCTTC	CAWSVQVGGYTF
TRBV2	-	TRBJ2-2	TRBD2	TGTGCCAGCAGTGAAGGCACTAGCGGGAGTATCACCGGGGAGCTGTTTTTT	CASSEGTSGSITGELFF
TRBV6-1	-	TRBJ2-7	TRBD2	TGTGCCAGTGGACTAGCGGGGCGCCTTTACGAGCAGTACTTC	CASGLAGRLYEQYF
TRBV10-1	once	TRBJ2-2	-	TGCGCCAGCAAAGGGCCCTCAGGGACCGGGGAGCTGTTTTTT	CASKGPSGTGELFF
TRBV30	-	TRBJ2-1	TRBD2	TGTGCCTGGACCGCCGGACTAGCGGGGAGTGAGCAGTTCTTC	CAWTAGLAGSEQFF
TRBV13	-	TRBJ2-7	TRBD2	TGTGCCAGCAGCTCCACTACTAGCGGGGGTTACGAGCAGTACTTC	CASSSTTSGGYEQYF
TRBV9	-	TRBJ2-3	TRBD2	TGTGCCAGCAGCCTCACAAGACTAGCGGGAGTCGAAGATACGCAGTATTTT	CASSLTRLAGVEDTQYF
TRBV19	-	TRBJ2-3	TRBD1	TGTGCCAGTAGTATAGGCCTCGGGACAGCCACAGATACGCAGTATTTT	CASSIGLGTATDTQYF
TRBV2	-	TRBJ2-2	TRBD1	TGTGCCAGCAACCAGGACAGGCCTGGCGGGGAGCTGTTTTTT	CASNQDRPGGELFF
TRBV7-2	-	TRBJ2-7	TRBD2	TGTGCCAGCAGCTTCTTCTTATCCCTGAGGAGCGGGAGTACCTACGAGCAGTACTTC	CASSFFLSLRSGSTYEQYF
TRBV19	once	TRBJ2-1	TRBD2	TGTGCCAGTAGGTTAGCGGGAGTGGCCTACAATGAGCAGTTCTTC	CASRLAGVAYNEQFF
TRBV2	-	TRBJ2-7	TRBD2	TGTGCCAGCAGTGGGCTAGCGGGAGAGCAGTACTTC	CASSGLAGEQYF
TRBV18	-	TRBJ2-7	-	TGTGCCAGCTCACCACCGCCAGGCTACGAGCAGTACTTC	CASSPPPGYEQYF
TRBV29-1	-	TRBJ2-7	-	TGCAGCGGCCTGGGCCGGCACTACGAGCAGTACTTC	CSGLGRHYEQYF
TRBV15	-	TRBJ1-1	-	TGTGCCACCAGGGACCGAGGGACTGAAGCTTTCTTT	CATRDRGTEAFF
TRBV10-2	once	TRBJ1-4	-	TGCGCCAGCAGATCGGGTACATTTAATGAAAAACTGTTTTTT	CASRSGTFNEKLFF
TRBV5-1	few	TRBJ2-3	-	TGCGCCAGCAGCTTGGGAGGACTTGGCACAGATACGCAGTATTTT	CASSLGGLGTDTQYF
TRBV5-1	-	TRBJ2-7	TRBD2	TGCGCCAGCAGCTTGGTAGGGACTAGCGGGACCGAGCAGTACTTC	CASSLVGTSGTEQYF
TRBV25-1	-	TRBJ2-5	TRBD1	TGTGCCAGCAGTGAAGGGAGTAGGGGACAGGTCCACTTC	CASSEGSRGQVHF
TRBV7-6	-	TRBJ1-5	-	TGTGCCAGCAGCCCCGGGGGGCTCAATCAGCCCCAGCATTTT	CASSPGGLNQPQHF
TRBV29-1	-	TRBJ1-2	TRBD1	TGCAGCGTTCGACAGGGGGGCGGCTATGGCTACACCTTC	CSVRQGGGYGYTF
TRBV5-1	-	TRBJ1-3	-	TGCGCCAGCAGCTGGCAGGGATCTGGAAACACCATATATTTT	CASSWQGSGNTIYF
TRBV6-6	-	TRBJ1-6	-	TGTGCCAGCAGAGCCGGGACATTGGATTATAATTCACCCCTCCACTTT	CASRAGTLDYNSPLHF
TRBV5-1	-	TRBJ1-4	TRBD1	TGCGCCAGCAGCGGACAGGGAGTGAATGAAAAACTGTTTTTT	CASSGQGVNEKLFF
TRBV6-5	-	TRBJ1-2	TRBD1	TGTGCCACCCGAAGGGGACAGGGGGCTAACTATGGCTACACCTTC	CATRRGQGANYGYTF
TRBV14	-	TRBJ2-7	TRBD1	TGTGCCAGCAGCCATGGGACAGGGGGCTTCTACGAGCAGTACTTC	CASSHGTGGFYEQYF
TRBV7-6	once	TRBJ2-2	TRBD2	TGTGCCAGCAGCTTATCGGCTAGCGGGGCCGCGAACACCGGGGAGCTGTTTTTT	CASSLSASGAANTGELFF
TRBV18	once	TRBJ1-6	-	TGTGCCAGCCCACTGGACAGACTAAATTCACCCCTCCACTTT	CASPLDRLNSPLHF
TRBV7-2	-	TRBJ1-4	TRBD1	TGTGCCAGCAGCATAAGACAGGGGATAAGTGAAAAACTGTTTTTT	CASSIRQGISEKLFF
TRBV5-1	-	TRBJ2-7	-	TGCGCCAGCAGCTTGGATGGCAGGGGCTACGAGCAGTACTTC	CASSLDGRGYEQYF
TRBV19	-	TRBJ2-2	-	TGTGCCAGTAGTATAGCTGCGAACACCGGGGAGCTGTTTTTT	CASSIAANTGELFF
TRBV4-2	-	TRBJ1-2	TRBD1	TGTGCCAGCAGCCAAAGACCGACAGGGAACGATGGCTACACCTTC	CASSQRPTGNDGYTF
TRBV5-6	few	TRBJ2-3	-	TGTGCCAGCAGCTTGTGGGCCGCAGATACGCAGTATTTT	CASSLWAADTQYF
TRBV6-1	-	TRBJ1-5	-	TGTGCCAGCAGTGAAGCGCGATATCAGCCCCAGCATTTT	CASSEARYQPQHF
TRBV21-1	-	TRBJ1-1	-	TGTGCCAGCAGCAAAATCCGGACAGGGACAGAGTGCACTGAAGCTTTCTTT	CASSKIRTGTECTEAFF
TRBV5-1	-	TRBJ2-7	TRBD1	TGCGCCAGCAGCCCCACGGACAGGGCCTACGAGCAGTACTTC	CASSPTDRAYEQYF
TRBV27	few	TRBJ1-6	-	TGTGCCAGCAGTCCTGCCGTGAGTTCCTATAATTCACCCCTCCACTTT	CASSPAVSSYNSPLHF
TRBV12-5	-	TRBJ2-2	TRBD1	TGTGCTAGTTCCGACAGGGTACAGACCGGGGAGCTGTTTTTT	CASSDRVQTGELFF
TRBV5-1	-	TRBJ2-4	TRBD1	TGCGCCAGCAGCTTGAGAGGGACAGGGATGGACATTCAGTACTTC	CASSLRGTGMDIQYF
TRBV2	-	TRBJ2-7	TRBD2	TGTGCCAGCGGTTTTACTAGCGGGAGGACAATTCACTACGAGCAGTACTTC	CASGFTSGRTIHYEQYF
TRBV7-8	-	TRBJ2-7	TRBD2	TGTGCCAGCAGCCCGACTAGCGGGGGCTTTACCTCCTACGAGCAGTACTTC	CASSPTSGGFTSYEQYF